The 22 T cell receptor beta chains presented below share a single source sample, sequenced in a study of cytomegalovirus exposure and HLA in healthy donors (dated by TCRdb to 2016 to 2017). Library prep was done by the immunoSEQ multiplex PCR assay. For the multiplex PCR, a mixture combining 60 forward primers for TCR Vbeta segments and 13 reverse primers for TCR Jbeta segments was used. Entries here come from immuneACCESS through TCRdb and include only in-frame sequences with V and J called. Some clones fail to appear in such tables; in the studies checked, an unresolved V gene covers under half of the shortfall, and the cause of the remainder is unknown. The sample has some 180,000 clones on record, about 90% of them singletons. Clones ranked in the top ten supply roughly 0.24% of the sample. The sequenced sample was PBMCs. The receptors originated from a girl under three years old in good health and CMV-seronegative.

This sequence joins TRBV19 and TRBJ1-2; weak D call: TRBD1 (6 bases). Germline V gives CDR1 LNHDA, CDR2 SQIVND (reference sequence). Trimming pared 5 bases from V and 4 bases from J, leaving 17 bases between. CDR3 length: 15 residues. The CDR3 loop reads CASSPNPSGVYGYTF. The DNA for the CDR3 is TGTGCCAGTAGTCCCAATCCGTCAGGGGTCTATGGCTACACCTTC.

This rearrangement joins TRBV9 to TRBJ2-2, with TRBD2 identical over 7 bases. The germline gives CDR1 SGDLS, CDR2 YYNGEE. The CDR3 loop spans 17 amino acids. V lost 2 bases to trimming and J lost 0 bases; unmatched junction nucleotides: 7. Here the CDR3 reads CASSVFPSGANTGELFF. The DNA for the CDR3 is TGTGCCAGCAGCGTCTTCCCTAGCGGCGCGAACACCGGGGAGCTGTTTTTT.

The chain is built from TRBV5-4 and TRBJ1-2, with D hard to call. The germline gives CDR1 SGHNT, CDR2 YYREEE (reference sequence). The CDR3 consists of 13 residues. The V gene lost 6 bases and the J gene lost 2 bases, with 11 bases spanning the gap. The CDR3 region has the DNA TGTGCCAGCAAGCAGGCCCGAAACTATGGCTACACCTTC. This gives the protein CASKQARNYGYTF.

The rearrangement joins TRBV28 to TRBJ1-1; D is uncertain. The CDR3 is 14 amino acids. Trimming left V 8 bases short and J 4 bases short, with 17 bases between. CDR1 is MDHEN and CDR2 is SYDVKM in the germline V gene. The CDR3 loop is CASCGVDFLTEAFF. The DNA for the CDR3 is TGTGCCAGCTGTGGGGTGGACTTCCTCACTGAAGCTTTCTTT.

The chain couples TRBV5-1 to TRBJ1-1; possible D gene TRBD1, 5 bases. V shed 4 bases and J shed 3 bases, with 10 bases lying between them. The CDR3 consists of 13 residues. Germline-derived CDR1 and CDR2 are SGHRS and YFSETQ. The CDR3 is CASSPLTDTEAFF. CDR3 in DNA: TGCGCCAGCAGCCCGCTGACAGACACTGAAGCTTTCTTT.

This clone was detected only once. The chain recombines TRBV5-4 with TRBJ2-7; 9 nucleotides line up with TRBD2. V lost 2 bases and J lost 4; bases outside the gene matches: 4. From germline, CDR1 is SGHNT and CDR2 YYREEE (reference sequence). This CDR3 has 14 amino acids. The CDR3 loop is CASSFNSGRYEQYF. CDR3 DNA sequence: TGTGCCAGCAGCTTTAATAGCGGGAGATACGAGCAGTACTTC. Together with reference TRBV5-4 and TRBJ2-7, the CDR3 gives the full variable domain: ETGVTQSPTHLIKTRGQQVTLRCSSQSGHNTVSWYQQALGQGPQFIFQYYREEENGRGNFPPRFSGLQFPNYSSELNVNALELDDSALYLCASSFNSGRYEQYFGPGTRLTVT.

This rearrangement joins TRBV11-2 to TRBJ2-3, with D perhaps TRBD2 (6 bases). Trimming cost V 1 base and J 2 bases, with 10 bases left between them. There are 15 residues in the CDR3. Germline CDR1 and CDR2: SGHAT and FQNNGV. CDR3 in amino acids: CASSLVTGLTDTQYF. In nucleotides, the CDR3 is TGTGCCAGCAGCTTAGTTACGGGACTCACAGATACGCAGTATTTT.

This chain joins TRBV4-3 and TRBJ2-7; TRBD2 aligns across 9 bases. Germline assignment: CDR1 LGHNA and CDR2 YSLEER. This CDR3 contains 15 residues. Unmatched junction bases numbered 3, after V lost 3 bases and J lost 0 bases. CDR3 loop: CASSHRTSDSYEQYF. DNA for the CDR3: TGCGCCAGCAGCCACAGGACTAGCGACTCCTACGAGCAGTACTTC.

This CDR3 is CASRPASGNTGELFF. CDR3 bases: TGTGCCAGCAGACCAGCTAGCGGGAACACCGGGGAGCTGTTTTTT. The V call is TRBV27, the J call TRBJ2-2; 7 nucleotides match TRBD2. The CDR3 contains 15 residues. J gave up 1 base and V 6 bases, and 5 bases lay outside the gene matches. Germline CDR1 is MNHEY and CDR2 is SMNVEV (reference sequence).

The chain uses TRBV6-1 and TRBJ2-7; TRBD2 agrees at 9 bases. From germline, CDR1 is MNHNS and CDR2 SASEGT. The CDR3 sequence is 18 residues long. The J segment lost 1 base and the V segment lost 1 base, leaving 11 bases of the junction unmatched. The CDR3 bases are TGTGCCAGCAGTGAAGTTATACGGCCTCTAGCGGGATCCTACGAGCAGTACTTC. It translates to CASSEVIRPLAGSYEQYF.

CDR3 amino acids: CAWSDTTGGANGYTF. The DNA of the CDR3 is TGTGCCTGGAGTGATACAACAGGGGGCGCAAATGGCTACACCTTC. The chain has TRBV30 and TRBJ1-2; 9 nucleotides align to TRBD1. The CDR3 is 15 amino acids. V lost 1 base, J lost 6 bases, and 9 bases stayed unmatched. CDR1 and CDR2 (germline): GTSNPN, SVGIG (reference sequence). Together with reference TRBV30 and TRBJ1-2, the CDR3 gives the full variable domain: SQTIHQWPATLVQPVGSPLSLECTVEGTSNPNLYWYRQAAGRGLQLLFYSVGIGQISSEVPQNLSASRPQDRQFILSSKKLLLSDSGFYLCAWSDTTGGANGYTFGSGTRLTVV.

In DNA, the CDR3 is TGTGCCAGCAGCTTAGTTGGGCGACTAGCGGGGACCACCGGGGAGCTGTTTTTT. Its translation is CASSLVGRLAGTTGELFF. The chain couples TRBV7-6 to TRBJ2-2; 11 bases agree with TRBD2. V was pared by 1 base and J by 4 bases, with 8 bases of the junction left unmatched. CDR3 size: 18 residues. CDR1 is SGHVS and CDR2 is FNYEAQ in the germline V gene.

Comments on this clone: At one end the junction does not follow the germline gene, possibly because of a read error. The CDR3 DNA sequence: TGTGCTAGTGGCTTGGAAGCGGGAGTGGGGTACACCGGGGAGCTGTTTTTT. Encoded protein: CASGLEAGVGYTGELFF. This chain connects TRBV12-5 to TRBJ2-2; 8 positions agree with TRBD2. Germline V lookup: CDR1 LGHNT, CDR2 FRNRAP. This CDR3 has 17 amino acids.

The chain recombines TRBV7-9 with TRBJ2-7; 12 nucleotides line up with TRBD2. CDR3 length: 16 amino acids. Germline V CDR1 and CDR2: SEHNR, FQNEAQ (reference sequence). Unmatched junction bases numbered 7, after V lost 4 bases and J lost 3 bases. The CDR3 DNA sequence: TGTGCCAGCAGCTCGCCCCCGGGACTAGCGGGCTACGAGCAGTACTTC. Amino acids: CASSSPPGLAGYEQYF. The variable domain in full, with the rest retrieved from reference TRBV7-9 and TRBJ2-7, is DTGVSQNPRHKITKRGQNVTFRCDPISEHNRLYWYRQTLGQGPEFLTYFQNEAQLEKSRLLSDRFSAERPKGSFSTLEIQRTEQGDSAMYLCASSSPPGLAGYEQYFGPGTRLTVT.

This chain links TRBV27 with TRBJ1-6, with unresolved D. The CDR3 consists of 17 residues. CDR1 and CDR2 from the germline V gene are MNHEY and SMNVEV (reference sequence). V lost 4 bases and J 10 bases, leaving 23 bases between the germline ends. This chain's CDR3 is CASSSPSNNPWRSPLHF. DNA of the CDR3: TGTGCCAGCAGTTCACCCTCCAACAATCCTTGGAGGTCACCCCTCCACTTT.

J is TRBJ2-7 and V is TRBV6-1, with D tentatively TRBD2 (6 bases). Germline V gives CDR1 MNHNS, CDR2 SASEGT. The CDR3 contains 12 residues. With 11 bases removed from V and 2 bases from J, the gap between germline ends came to 13 bases. The CDR3 loop reads CAGGTSTYEQYF. CDR3 nucleotides: TGTGCCGGCGGGACCAGCACCTACGAGCAGTACTTC.

The chain recombines TRBV23-1 with TRBJ2-3; 7 bases match TRBD2. Being an ORF, TRBV23-1 has a function that is uncertain. The CDR3 totals 20 residues. V lost 0 bases to trimming and J lost 4 bases; unmatched junction nucleotides: 19. The DNA for the CDR3 is TGCGCCAGCAGTCAATCGGTGGCAGGGTCTTTATGTGGGAGGGCAGATACGCAGTATTTT. Protein sequence: CASSQSVAGSLCGRADTQYF.

CDR3 DNA sequence: TGTGCCAGCAGTGAATACTTTCGCGGGAATGAGCAGTTCTTC. It encodes CASSEYFRGNEQFF. The chain carries TRBV2 and TRBJ2-1; D may be TRBD2 (5 bases). V was shortened by 2 bases and J by 7 bases, with 12 bases between the two germline ends. This CDR3 region has 14 residues. The germline CDR1 and CDR2 sequences are SNHLY and FYNNEI.

This clone came up once. The J gene is TRBJ1-2, the V gene TRBV6-6, with 7 bases matching TRBD1. Germline V lookup: CDR1 MNHNY, CDR2 SVGAGI (reference sequence). This CDR3 is 14 amino acids long. With 6 bases clipped from V and 2 bases from J, the junction kept 6 bases outside the gene matches. CDR3 nucleotide sequence: TGTGCCAGCAGGTTCGGGACAGCCAACTATGGCTACACCTTC. It specifies CASRFGTANYGYTF.

The V call is TRBV15, the J call TRBJ2-7, with D possibly being TRBD1 (6 bases). Per germline, CDR1 LNHNV and CDR2 YYDKDF (reference sequence). CDR3 length equals 16 residues. Trimming stripped 0 bases from V and 3 bases from J, with 15 bases between. The CDR3 region has the DNA TGTGCCACCAGCAGAGACCGGGCAAGGGGGTTCTACGAGCAGTACTTC. Protein product: CATSRDRARGFYEQYF.

This chain connects TRBV6-6 to TRBJ1-4; 7 nucleotides agree with TRBD1. Germline V gives CDR1 MNHNY, CDR2 SVGAGI (reference sequence). J lost 7 bases, V lost 3 bases, and 5 bases had no gene match. This CDR3 comprises 14 residues. The CDR3 region is CASSYATGSEKLFF. The CDR3 DNA is TGTGCCAGCAGTTATGCGACAGGGTCTGAAAAACTGTTTTTT.

The chain recombines TRBV7-9 with TRBJ1-6; D might be TRBD1 (6 bases). The CDR3 sequence is 15 residues long. Looked up from germline, CDR1 is SEHNR and CDR2 is FQNEAQ (reference sequence). V lost 2 bases and J 10 bases, leaving 15 bases between the germline ends. DNA for the CDR3: TGTGCCAGCAGCTTATCCGGGGCAGGGACATCACCCCTCCACTTT. Amino acids: CASSLSGAGTSPLHF.